The 26 T cell receptor beta chains below come from one sample, sequenced in a study of human T cells and chemical hapten exposure. As for time point: patch test 1, 2 weeks after DPC sensitization. The treatment: therapeutic diphenylcyclopropenone sensitization with weekly scalp DPC. Using its own MiXCR run on the RACE reads, TCRdb lists one record per CDR3 protein. The sample includes about 380,000 distinct CDR3 sequences, more than 4.5% of them seen just once. Sequencing used whole blood, obtained in connection with sensitization to the hapten diphenylcyclopropenone (DPC). The receptor set was obtained from a woman between 50 and 59 years old with alopecia areata. Some clones in this sample may be carry-over from other donors' samples.

This clonotype occurred a few times. V gene TRBV21-1 combines with J gene TRBJ2-5. TRBV21-1 is annotated as a pseudogene. The CDR3 has 11 residues. CDR3 region: CASGPAETQYF. In DNA form, the CDR3 reads TGTGCCAGCGGACCGGCAGAGACCCAGTACTTC.

The table lists this clonotype with a few counts. The rearrangement links TRBV7-9 to TRBJ1-4; D is ambiguous. The V and J ends lost 6 bases and 7 bases respectively, with 6 bases between them. This CDR3 contains 11 residues. Germline values: CDR1 SEHNR, CDR2 FQNEAQ (reference sequence). The CDR3 nucleotides read TGTGCCAGCAGGCTAGGTGAAAAACTGTTTTTT. It yields the protein CASRLGEKLFF.

This clonotype was seen ten or more times. The rearrangement joins TRBV27 to TRBJ1-1; no firm D call. CDR3 length: 14 amino acids. Germline values: CDR1 MNHEY, CDR2 SMNVEV (reference sequence). The V end was cut by 2 bases, the J end by 4 bases, with 11 bases between. The CDR3 nucleotides are TGTGCCAGCAGTTTACAAGGCGTGGGCACTGAAGCTTTCTTT. It encodes CASSLQGVGTEAFF.

This chain links TRBV3-1 with TRBJ1-1; D is unresolved. V lost 4 bases to trimming and J lost 1 base, with 7 bases between them. The germline gives CDR1 LGHDT, CDR2 YNNKEL (reference sequence). CDR3 length: 13 residues. The CDR3 DNA is TGTGCCAGCAGCCGGGTAGAGAACACTGAAGCTTTCTTT. Its translation is CASSRVENTEAFF.

The J gene is TRBJ1-1, the V gene TRBV5-1; D call uncertain. V lost 4 bases, J lost 8 bases, and 15 bases lay in between. In germline, CDR1 is SGHRS, CDR2 YFSETQ. This CDR3 has 13 amino acids. CDR3 residues: CASSPTLQIEAFF. The CDR3, as DNA: TGCGCCAGCAGCCCGACCCTCCAAATCGAAGCTTTCTTT.

This clonotype appeared a few times. The chain combines TRBV5-1 with TRBJ2-2; D remains unclear. CDR1 is SGHRS, CDR2 YFSETQ, per germline. The V end lost 4 bases, the J end lost 3 bases, and 13 bases lay between the germline ends. The CDR3 covers 15 residues. The CDR3 bases are TGCGCCAGCAGCCCCCAGTGGGGTCACACCGGGGAGCTGTTTTTT. This codes for CASSPQWGHTGELFF.

This clonotype has ten or more counts. The chain is built from TRBV6-5 and TRBJ2-5; D perhaps matches TRBD2 (6 bases). Germline lookup yields CDR1 MNHEY and CDR2 SVGAGI. V lost 6 bases, J lost 4 bases, and 12 bases lay in between. The CDR3 runs to 13 residues. CDR3 sequence: CASSTRRGETQYF. CDR3 coding DNA: TGTGCCAGCAGCACCAGGAGGGGAGAGACCCAGTACTTC.

This clonotype was observed many times. V gene TRBV20-1 combines with J gene TRBJ1-4; D unresolved. Deletions cut 0 bases from V and 7 bases from J, with 12 bases between. The CDR3 spans 14 residues. CDR1 is DFQATT, CDR2 SNEGSKA, per germline (reference sequence). CDR3 bases: TGCAGTGCTAGAGATTCACTGAGCCGTGAAAAACTGTTTTTT. Protein product: CSARDSLSREKLFF.

There are many counts of this clonotype. The chain couples TRBV2 to TRBJ2-6, with TRBD1 matching 8 bases. This CDR3 contains 14 residues. Germline trimming cut 8 bases from V and 1 base from J; bases unmatched to any gene: 1. Germline V CDR1 and CDR2: SNHLY, FYNNEI. DNA for the CDR3: TGTGCCAGCGGACAGGGATCTGGGGCCAACGTCCTGACTTTC. Translating gives CASGQGSGANVLTF.

This clonotype was recorded a few times. The chain links TRBV12-3 or TRBV12-4 to TRBJ1-1; no definite D call. The CDR3 sequence is 13 residues long. V was trimmed by 3 bases and J by 0 bases, leaving 5 bases between them. CDR3 nucleotide sequence: TGTGCCAGCAGTTTTGTTGTGAACACTGAAGCTTTCTTT. Residues: CASSFVVNTEAFF.

The chain uses TRBV18 and TRBJ2-6; D unclear. CDR3 length: 18 residues. Germline V gene data show CDR1 as KGHSH and CDR2 as LQKENI. V gave up 0 bases and J gave up 0 bases, with 12 bases separating them. The CDR3 region is CASSPPSRLPSGANVLTF. The CDR3 DNA reads as TGTGCCAGCTCACCACCCAGCAGGCTCCCCTCTGGGGCCAACGTCCTGACTTTC.

This clonotype turned up a few times. The chain has TRBV20-1 and TRBJ2-3, with D hard to call. V dropped 0 bases and J dropped 3 bases, with 13 bases sitting between them. Germline values: CDR1 DFQATT, CDR2 SNEGSKA (reference sequence). The CDR3 covers 15 residues. The CDR3: CSARDNPGSTDTQYF. The CDR3 DNA sequence: TGCAGTGCTAGAGACAACCCGGGCTCGACAGATACGCAGTATTTT.

For this clonotype: A read error may explain this, as a much larger clone is one base away. This chain joins TRBV12-3 or TRBV12-4 and TRBJ1-1; D is undetermined. The CDR3 runs 14 residues. CDR3 bases: TGTTCCAGCAGAAACGGAGGGCCGAACACTGAAGCTTTCTTT. Its protein is CSSRNGGPNTEAFF.

This clonotype was counted many times. The chain recombines TRBV10-3 with TRBJ2-3; D assignment may be TRBD1 or TRBD2 (5 bases each). From germline, CDR1 is ENHRY and CDR2 SYGVKD. The CDR3 is 16 residues long. V dropped 2 bases and J dropped 6 bases, with 18 bases sitting between them. The CDR3 is CAISEVLGTQPDTQYF. CDR3 DNA: TGTGCCATCAGTGAGGTTTTGGGGACCCAACCGGATACGCAGTATTTT.

This clonotype was recorded many times. The genes are TRBV9 and TRBJ1-3, with D uncertain. In germline, CDR1 is SGDLS, CDR2 YYNGEE. V lost 0 bases and J lost 0, with 7 bases in between. The CDR3 is made up of 15 amino acids. The DNA of the CDR3 is TGTGCCAGCAGCGTAGGGGCAGGCTCTGGAAACACCATATATTTT. It yields the protein CASSVGAGSGNTIYF.

This clonotype appeared many times. V usage is TRBV6-5 and J usage is TRBJ1-2; 10 bases agree with TRBD1. V shed 2 bases and J 8 bases; nucleotides not matched to a gene: 5. This CDR3 comprises 14 residues. Germline V gives CDR1 MNHEY, CDR2 SVGAGI. CDR3 sequence (DNA): TGTGCCAGCAGTTACCGAATGACAGGGGGCGGCTACACCTTC. Amino acids: CASSYRMTGGGYTF.

V is TRBV4-1 and J is TRBJ1-3; 8 positions match TRBD1. J lost 4 bases, V lost 4 bases, and 12 bases had no gene match. The germline V gene has CDR1 MGHRA and CDR2 YSYEKL. The CDR3 totals 17 residues. As DNA, the CDR3 is TGCGCCAGCAGCCCAACCCCCTGGACAGGGAGGGGAAACACCATATATTTT. It yields the protein CASSPTPWTGRGNTIYF.

The chain's CDR3 is CASSSTSGSFYEQFF. CDR3 in DNA: TGCGCCAGCAGCTCGACTAGCGGGAGTTTTTATGAGCAGTTCTTC. The chain combines TRBV5-1 with TRBJ2-1; TRBD2 matches 12 bases. With V trimmed by 3 bases and J by 8 bases, 6 bases remained unmatched. Germline CDR1 SGHRS, CDR2 YFSETQ. This CDR3 is built from 15 residues.

This clonotype was counted at least ten times. The chain links TRBV24-1 to TRBJ2-5, with D unclear. Trimming pared 3 bases from V and 4 bases from J, leaving 14 bases between. Germline CDR1 is KGHDR and CDR2 is SFDVKD. This CDR3 contains 15 residues. In DNA form, the CDR3 reads TGTGCCACCAGTGATCCCTCCAGAGTTCCAGAGACCCAGTACTTC. This codes for CATSDPSRVPETQYF.

The V call is TRBV20-1, the J call TRBJ1-4; D call uncertain. The ends were cut back, 7 bases at V and 1 base at J, with 10 bases in the middle. This CDR3 region has 13 residues. Germline V gene sequence: CDR1 DFQATT, CDR2 SNEGSKA (reference sequence). CDR3 sequence: CSVTDITNEKLFF. For the CDR3, the DNA is TGCAGTGTCACAGACATAACTAATGAAAAACTGTTTTTT.

This clonotype was seen a handful of times. The chain combines TRBV6-5 with TRBJ2-1, with TRBD2 identical over 11 bases. Trimming removed 10 bases from V and 5 bases from J; junction bases left unmatched: 7. The germline V gene has CDR1 MNHEY and CDR2 SVGAGI. The CDR3 covers 14 residues. CDR3 amino acids: CATIKGLADNEQFF. In nucleotides, the CDR3 is TGTGCCACCATCAAGGGACTAGCGGACAATGAGCAGTTCTTC.

This clonotype was picked up many times. The chain uses TRBV6-2 or TRBV6-3 and TRBJ2-7; D might be TRBD1 (6 bases). The CDR3 covers 13 residues. Germline-derived CDR1 and CDR2 are MNHEY and SVGEGT. The V gene lost 6 bases and the J gene lost 0 bases, with 9 bases spanning the gap. For the CDR3, the DNA is TGTGCCAGCAGACCGGACAGCTCCTACGAGCAGTACTTC. This codes for CASRPDSSYEQYF.

This clonotype was observed a few times. The rearrangement uses TRBV20-1 and TRBJ2-4; 7 nucleotides align to TRBD1. V shed 6 bases and J 0 bases; nucleotides not matched to a gene: 8. Germline V gene data show CDR1 as DFQATT and CDR2 as SNEGSKA (reference sequence). This CDR3 region has 15 residues. The CDR3 region has the DNA TGCAGTGCAAGACAGGGAGCCCTAGCCAAAAACATTCAGTACTTC. It yields the protein CSARQGALAKNIQYF.

This clonotype was seen at least ten times. Sequence at one end of the junction differs from germline and may be a read error. V and J are TRBV18 and TRBJ2-7; 7 nucleotides line up with TRBD1. CDR3 size: 12 residues. Germline CDR1 is KGHSH and CDR2 is LQKENI. CDR3 nucleotide sequence: TGTGCCAGCTCGCCACAGGGGAACGAGCAGTACTTC. It is translated as CASSPQGNEQYF.

The V call is TRBV7-2, the J call TRBJ1-2, with D perhaps TRBD1 (5 bases). Trimming stripped 5 bases from V and 7 bases from J, with 17 bases between. Germline loops: CDR1 SGHTA, CDR2 FQGNSA. The CDR3 totals 14 residues. DNA for the CDR3: TGTGCCAGCAGCGCACCACTGGGGACTTCTGGCTACACCTTC. This sequence encodes CASSAPLGTSGYTF.

A few counts support this clonotype. The V and J genes are TRBV15 and TRBJ2-1, with 11 positions matching TRBD2. Trimming cost V 0 bases and J 0 bases; bases outside gene matches: 10. The length of the CDR3 is 20 residues. Per germline, CDR1 LNHNV and CDR2 YYDKDF (reference sequence). This CDR3 reads CATSRDGGLAGFSSYNEQFF. As DNA, the CDR3 is TGTGCCACCAGCAGAGATGGAGGACTAGCGGGCTTTAGCTCCTACAATGAGCAGTTCTTC.